The entry below describes one T cell receptor (beta chain). What it recognizes is unknown. The germline V and J ends were trimmed by 2 bases and 6 bases, with 13 bases remaining between them. The CDR3 contains 15 residues. In germline, CDR1 is MNHEY, CDR2 SMNVEV (reference sequence). This sample was included in a study of T cells in localized non-small cell lung cancer. Regarding the study as a whole: Uninvolved adjacent lung had higher T cell clonality than tumor and all other tissues. Adjacent lung exhibited a median of 57 among the 100 most abundant tumor clones. Sequencing was limited to one tumor region, leaving the possibility of heterogeneity open. Higher blood T cell density tracked longer overall survival.

Repertoires were generated with immunoSEQ multiplex PCR, while TCRdb's copy carries only in-frame clones and drops some. The sample records 25,000 to 35,000 clones, 80% to 90% being singletons. This receptor was identified in a woman aged 35 to 70 with stage I lung adenocarcinoma. The genes are TRBV27 and TRBJ1-4; D unclear. This material consisted of peripheral blood, taken before any cancer treatment. This CDR3 reads CASSLRWGLDEKLFF. In DNA form, the CDR3 reads TGTGCCAGCAGTTTAAGGTGGGGATTGGATGAAAAACTGTTTTTT.